This record covers a single TCR beta chain. The source of the sample is a study of T cell changes during pregnancy in multiple sclerosis. Generated by immunoSEQ multiplex PCR, the TCRdb table keeps only in-frame clones and is missing some. This sample yields tens of thousands of clones, of which more than 85% are seen a single time; more than 0.95% belongs to the top ten. Losses at the gene ends were 7 bases for V and 3 bases for J; bases not matched to a gene: 7. Germline V gene data show CDR1 as SGHDT and CDR2 as YYEEEE. The CDR3 is 15 residues long. Source: peripheral blood, taken after pregnancy. The TCR was taken from a female donor with multiple sclerosis, enrolled in a pregnancy study. The V gene is TRBV5-6, the J gene TRBJ2-3, with 11 bases identical to TRBD2. The CDR3 DNA is TGTGCCAGCCACCACCGACTAGCGGGGACAGATACGCAGTATTTT. Its translation is CASHHRLAGTDTQYF.